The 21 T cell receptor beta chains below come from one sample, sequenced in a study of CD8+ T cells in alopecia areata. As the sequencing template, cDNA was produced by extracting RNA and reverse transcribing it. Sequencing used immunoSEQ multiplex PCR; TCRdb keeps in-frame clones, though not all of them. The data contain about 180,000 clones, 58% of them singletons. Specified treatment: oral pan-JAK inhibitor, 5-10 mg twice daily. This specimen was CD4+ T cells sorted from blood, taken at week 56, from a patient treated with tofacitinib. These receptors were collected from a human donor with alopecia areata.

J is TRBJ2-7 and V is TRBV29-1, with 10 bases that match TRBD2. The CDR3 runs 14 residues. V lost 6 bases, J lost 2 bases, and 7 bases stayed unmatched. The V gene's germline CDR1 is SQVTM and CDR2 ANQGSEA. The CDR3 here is CSVPGLADPYEQYF. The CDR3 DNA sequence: TGCAGCGTCCCAGGACTAGCGGACCCCTACGAGCAGTACTTC.

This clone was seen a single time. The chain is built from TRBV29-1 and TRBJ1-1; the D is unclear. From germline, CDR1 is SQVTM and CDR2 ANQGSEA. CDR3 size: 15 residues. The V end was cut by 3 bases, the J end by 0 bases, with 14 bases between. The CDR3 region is CSVDGVLQMNTEAFF. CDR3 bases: TGCAGCGTTGATGGGGTCCTTCAAATGAACACTGAAGCTTTCTTT.

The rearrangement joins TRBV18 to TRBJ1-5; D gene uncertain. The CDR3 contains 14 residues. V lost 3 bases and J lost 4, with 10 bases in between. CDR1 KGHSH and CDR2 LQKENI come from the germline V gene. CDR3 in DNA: TGTGCCAGCTCACCTGTCCCCACTAATCAGCCCCAGCATTTT. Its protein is CASSPVPTNQPQHF.

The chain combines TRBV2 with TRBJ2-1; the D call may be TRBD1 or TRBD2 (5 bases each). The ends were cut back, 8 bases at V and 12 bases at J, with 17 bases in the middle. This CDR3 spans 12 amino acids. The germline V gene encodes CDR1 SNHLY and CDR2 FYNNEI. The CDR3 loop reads CASFGLRRGQFF. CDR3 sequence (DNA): TGTGCCAGCTTCGGACTCCGTAGGGGGCAGTTCTTC.

The DNA for the CDR3 is TGCAGCGTTGGACGACAGGGACTAACCTACGAGCAGTACTTC. This gives the protein CSVGRQGLTYEQYF. The rearrangement joins TRBV29-1 to TRBJ2-7; tentatively, D is TRBD1 or TRBD2 (7 bases each). CDR1 and CDR2 from the germline V gene are SQVTM and ANQGSEA. V lost 4 bases, J lost 2 bases, and 15 bases lay in between. The CDR3 consists of 14 residues.

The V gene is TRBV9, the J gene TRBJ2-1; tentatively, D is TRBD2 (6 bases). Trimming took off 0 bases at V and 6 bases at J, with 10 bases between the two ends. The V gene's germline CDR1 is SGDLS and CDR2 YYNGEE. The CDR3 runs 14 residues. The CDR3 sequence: CASSVVSGGNEQFF. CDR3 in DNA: TGTGCCAGCAGCGTAGTATCCGGGGGCAATGAGCAGTTCTTC.

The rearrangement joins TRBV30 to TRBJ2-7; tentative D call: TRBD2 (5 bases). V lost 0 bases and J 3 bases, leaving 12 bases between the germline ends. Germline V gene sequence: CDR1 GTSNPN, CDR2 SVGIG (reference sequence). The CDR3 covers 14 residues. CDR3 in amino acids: CAWSVGGSFYEQYF. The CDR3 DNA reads TGTGCCTGGAGTGTTGGAGGCAGCTTCTACGAGCAGTACTTC.

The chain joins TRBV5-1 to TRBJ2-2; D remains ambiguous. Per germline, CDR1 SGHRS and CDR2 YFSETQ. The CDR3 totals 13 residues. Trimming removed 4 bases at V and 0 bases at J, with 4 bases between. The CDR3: CASSVTNTGELFF. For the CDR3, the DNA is TGCGCCAGCAGCGTTACGAACACCGGGGAGCTGTTTTTT.

The CDR3 region has the DNA TGTGCCAGCAGCGCAGAACCCGCATATGGCTACACCTTC. Translating gives CASSAEPAYGYTF. This chain uses TRBV7-9 with TRBJ1-2, with no clear D. The germline CDR1 and CDR2 sequences are SEHNR and FQNEAQ (reference sequence). This CDR3 region has 13 residues. The germline V and J ends were trimmed by 5 bases and 5 bases, with 12 bases remaining between them. The full variable domain, rest sourced from reference TRBV7-9 and TRBJ1-2, is DTGVSQNPRHKITKRGQNVTFRCDPISEHNRLYWYRQTLGQGPEFLTYFQNEAQLEKSRLLSDRFSAERPKGSFSTLEIQRTEQGDSAMYLCASSAEPAYGYTFGSGTRLTVV.

The CDR3 here is CASSSDGDKYF. The CDR3 DNA reads TGCGCCAGCAGCTCGGACGGAGATAAGTACTTC. This chain uses TRBV5-1 with TRBJ2-7; D not certain. The CDR3 is made up of 11 amino acids. V was cut by 3 bases and J by 11 bases, with 12 bases left in between. Germline CDR1 reads SGHRS; CDR2 reads YFSETQ.

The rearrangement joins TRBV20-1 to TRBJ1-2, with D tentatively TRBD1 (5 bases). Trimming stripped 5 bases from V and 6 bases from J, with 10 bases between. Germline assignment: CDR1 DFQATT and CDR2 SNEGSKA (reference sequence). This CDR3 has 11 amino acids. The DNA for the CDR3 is TGCAGTGCTCGCATGGGGCATGGCTACACCTTC. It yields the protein CSARMGHGYTF.

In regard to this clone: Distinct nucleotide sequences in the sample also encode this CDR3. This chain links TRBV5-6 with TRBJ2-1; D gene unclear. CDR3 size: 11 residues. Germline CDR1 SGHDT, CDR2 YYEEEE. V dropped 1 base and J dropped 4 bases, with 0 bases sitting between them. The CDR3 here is CASSLYNEQFF. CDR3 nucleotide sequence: TGTGCCAGCAGCTTGTACAATGAGCAGTTCTTC.

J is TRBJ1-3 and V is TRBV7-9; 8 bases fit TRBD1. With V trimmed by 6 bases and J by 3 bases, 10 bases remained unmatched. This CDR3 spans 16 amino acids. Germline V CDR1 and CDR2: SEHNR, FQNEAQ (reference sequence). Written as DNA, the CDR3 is TGTGCCAGCAGAGGGATGAGAGACAGGGGTGGAAACACCATATATTTT. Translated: CASRGMRDRGGNTIYF. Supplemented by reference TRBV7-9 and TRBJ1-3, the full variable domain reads DTGVSQNPRHKITKRGQNVTFRCDPISEHNRLYWYRQTLGQGPEFLTYFQNEAQLEKSRLLSDRFSAERPKGSFSTLEIQRTEQGDSAMYLCASRGMRDRGGNTIYFGEGSWLTVV.

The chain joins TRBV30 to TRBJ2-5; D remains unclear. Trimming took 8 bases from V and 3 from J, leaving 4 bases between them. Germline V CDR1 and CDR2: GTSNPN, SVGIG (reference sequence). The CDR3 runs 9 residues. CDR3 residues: CAEKETQYF. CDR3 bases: TGTGCCGAGAAAGAGACCCAGTACTTC. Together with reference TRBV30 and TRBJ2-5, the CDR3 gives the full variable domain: SQTIHQWPATLVQPVGSPLSLECTVEGTSNPNLYWYRQAAGRGLQLLFYSVGIGQISSEVPQNLSASRPQDRQFILSSKKLLLSDSGFYLCAEKETQYFGPGTRLLVL.

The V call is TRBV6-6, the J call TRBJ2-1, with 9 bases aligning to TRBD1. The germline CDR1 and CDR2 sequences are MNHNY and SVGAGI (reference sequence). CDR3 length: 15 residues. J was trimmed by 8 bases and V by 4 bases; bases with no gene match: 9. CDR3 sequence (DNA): TGTGCCAGCAGTTCCCCGGGGACAGGGAGGGATGAGCAGTTCTTC. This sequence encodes CASSSPGTGRDEQFF.

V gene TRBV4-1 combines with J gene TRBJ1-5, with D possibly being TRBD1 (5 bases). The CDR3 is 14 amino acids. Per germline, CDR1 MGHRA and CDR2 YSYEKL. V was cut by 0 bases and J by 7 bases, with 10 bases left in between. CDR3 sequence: CASSQDSGLQPQHF. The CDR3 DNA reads TGCGCCAGCAGCCAAGATTCAGGGTTGCAGCCCCAGCATTTT.

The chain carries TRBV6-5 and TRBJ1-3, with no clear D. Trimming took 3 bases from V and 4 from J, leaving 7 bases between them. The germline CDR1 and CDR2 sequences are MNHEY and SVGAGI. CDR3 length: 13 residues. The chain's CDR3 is CASSYAQGNTIYF. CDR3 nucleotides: TGTGCCAGCAGTTATGCCCAGGGAAACACCATATATTTT.

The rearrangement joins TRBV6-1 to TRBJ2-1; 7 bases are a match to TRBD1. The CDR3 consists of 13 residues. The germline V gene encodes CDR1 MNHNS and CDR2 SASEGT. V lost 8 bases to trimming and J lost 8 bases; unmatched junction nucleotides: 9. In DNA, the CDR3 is TGTGCCAGCCAAGCTGACAGGGCGGATGAGCAGTTCTTC. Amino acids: CASQADRADEQFF.

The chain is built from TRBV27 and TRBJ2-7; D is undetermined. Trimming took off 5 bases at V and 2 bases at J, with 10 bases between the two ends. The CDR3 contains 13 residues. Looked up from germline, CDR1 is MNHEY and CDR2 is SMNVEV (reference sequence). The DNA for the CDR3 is TGTGCCAGCAGTGGTGTCGGGCCCTACGAGCAGTACTTC. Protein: CASSGVGPYEQYF.

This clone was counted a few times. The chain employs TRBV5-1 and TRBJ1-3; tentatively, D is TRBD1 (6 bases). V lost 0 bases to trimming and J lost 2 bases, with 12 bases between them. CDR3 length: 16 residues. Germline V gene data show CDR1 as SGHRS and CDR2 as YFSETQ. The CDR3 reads CASSLEPTGPGNTIYF. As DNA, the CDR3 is TGCGCCAGCAGCTTGGAACCCACAGGGCCTGGAAACACCATATATTTT.

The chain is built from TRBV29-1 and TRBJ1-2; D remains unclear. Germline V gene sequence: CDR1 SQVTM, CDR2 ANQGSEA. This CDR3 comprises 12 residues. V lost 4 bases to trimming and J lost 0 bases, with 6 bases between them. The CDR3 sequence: CSVGHPNYGYTF. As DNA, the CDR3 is TGCAGCGTTGGACACCCTAACTATGGCTACACCTTC.